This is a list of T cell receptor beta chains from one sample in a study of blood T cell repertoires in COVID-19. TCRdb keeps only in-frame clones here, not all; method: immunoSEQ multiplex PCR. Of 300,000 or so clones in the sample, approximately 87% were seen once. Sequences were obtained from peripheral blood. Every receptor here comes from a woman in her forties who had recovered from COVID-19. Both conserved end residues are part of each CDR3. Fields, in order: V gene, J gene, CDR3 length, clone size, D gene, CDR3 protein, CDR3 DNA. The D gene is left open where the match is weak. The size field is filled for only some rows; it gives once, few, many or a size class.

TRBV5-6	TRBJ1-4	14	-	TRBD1	CASSQDRGTLKLFF	TGTGCCAGCAGCCAGGACAGGGGGACCTTAAAACTGTTTTTT
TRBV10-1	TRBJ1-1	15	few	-	CASSAQRAVNTEAFF	TGCGCCAGCAGTGCCCAGAGGGCGGTGAACACTGAAGCTTTCTTT
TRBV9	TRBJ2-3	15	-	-	CASSVAPGRGDTQYF	TGTGCCAGCAGCGTAGCCCCAGGCCGGGGAGATACGCAGTATTTT
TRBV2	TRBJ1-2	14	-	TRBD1	CAGSGTGAPSGYTF	TGTGCCGGATCCGGGACAGGGGCACCGTCGGGCTACACCTTC
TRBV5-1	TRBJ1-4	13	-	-	CASSLEVAEKLFF	TGCGCCAGCAGCCTGGAGGTAGCCGAAAAACTGTTTTTT
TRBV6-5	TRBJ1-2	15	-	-	CASSDRSWFLSGYTF	TGTGCCAGCAGCGACAGGTCTTGGTTTTTAAGTGGCTACACCTTC
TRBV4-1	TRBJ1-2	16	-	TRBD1	CASSLPRTGKADGYTF	TGCGCCAGCAGCCTCCCGAGGACAGGGAAAGCGGATGGCTACACCTTC
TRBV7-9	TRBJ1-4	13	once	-	CASSLGSSQKLFF	TGTGCCAGCAGCTTAGGATCGAGTCAAAAACTGTTTTTT
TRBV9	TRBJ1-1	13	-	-	CASSVTLNTEAFF	TGTGCCAGCAGCGTTACTCTAAACACTGAAGCTTTCTTT
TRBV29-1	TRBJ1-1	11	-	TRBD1	CSGDSATEAFF	TGCAGCGGGGACAGTGCCACTGAAGCTTTCTTT
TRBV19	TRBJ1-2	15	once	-	CATGSRGGVNYGYTF	TGTGCCACTGGATCGAGGGGAGGGGTTAACTATGGCTACACCTTC
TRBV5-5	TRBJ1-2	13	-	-	CASSLWQNQKYTF	TGTGCCAGCAGCTTGTGGCAGAACCAAAAGTACACCTTC
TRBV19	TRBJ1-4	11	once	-	CASSSRGKLFF	TGTGCCAGTAGTTCCCGCGGAAAACTGTTTTTT
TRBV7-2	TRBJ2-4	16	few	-	CASSYSSGQGKNIQYF	TGTGCCAGCAGCTACTCGAGCGGGCAAGGCAAAAACATTCAGTACTTC
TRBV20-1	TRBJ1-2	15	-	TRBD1	CSASRPGQGRNGYTF	TGCAGTGCTAGTAGGCCGGGACAGGGAAGAAATGGCTACACCTTC
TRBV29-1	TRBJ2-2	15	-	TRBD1	CSVGWDRGKGGELFF	TGCAGCGTTGGATGGGACAGGGGAAAGGGCGGGGAGCTGTTTTTT
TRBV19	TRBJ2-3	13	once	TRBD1	CASGTGNADTQYF	TGTGCCAGCGGGACAGGCAATGCAGATACGCAGTATTTT
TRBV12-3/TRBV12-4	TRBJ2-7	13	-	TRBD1	CASTDRIGYEQYF	TGTGCCAGCACGGACAGGATCGGATACGAGCAGTACTTC
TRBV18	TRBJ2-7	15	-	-	CASSPGAPRSYEQYF	TGTGCCAGCTCACCGGGCGCCCCAAGATCCTACGAGCAGTACTTC
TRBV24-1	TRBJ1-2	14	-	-	CATSDKGQENGYTF	TGTGCCACCAGTGATAAGGGGCAGGAAAATGGCTACACCTTC
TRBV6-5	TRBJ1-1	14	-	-	CASSYRTVNTEAFF	TGTGCCAGCAGTTACCGCACAGTGAACACTGAAGCTTTCTTT
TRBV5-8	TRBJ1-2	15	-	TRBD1	CASSFTGGANYGYTF	TGTGCCAGCAGCTTTACAGGGGGAGCAAACTATGGCTACACCTTC
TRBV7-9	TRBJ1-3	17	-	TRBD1	CASSSTGPLLSGNTIYF	TGTGCCAGCAGCTCGACAGGGCCCCTTCTCTCTGGAAACACCATATATTTT
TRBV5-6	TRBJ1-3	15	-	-	CASYGGASSGNTIYF	TGTGCCAGTTATGGAGGGGCCAGCTCTGGAAACACCATATATTTT
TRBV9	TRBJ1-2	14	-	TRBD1	CASSVGRGGGGYTF	TGTGCCAGCAGCGTAGGACGAGGGGGCGGCGGCTACACCTTC
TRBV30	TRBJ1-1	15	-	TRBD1	CAWVSQGPGDTEAFF	TGTGCCTGGGTATCACAGGGGCCTGGGGACACTGAAGCTTTCTTT
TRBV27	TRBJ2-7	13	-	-	CASSFTPGPEQYF	TGTGCCAGCAGTTTTACCCCAGGGCCCGAGCAGTACTTC
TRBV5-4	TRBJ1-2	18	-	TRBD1	CASSLMSGQVLLNYGYTF	TGTGCCAGCAGCTTAATGTCGGGACAGGTCCTCCTGAACTATGGCTACACCTTC
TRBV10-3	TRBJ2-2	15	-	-	CAIWGDSMNTGELFF	TGTGCCATTTGGGGGGACAGCATGAACACCGGGGAGCTGTTTTTT
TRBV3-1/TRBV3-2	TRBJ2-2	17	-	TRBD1	CASSWGPGQGNTGELFF	TGTGCCAGCAGCTGGGGCCCGGGACAGGGTAACACCGGGGAGCTGTTTTTT
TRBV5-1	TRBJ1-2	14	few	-	CASTLGGGAYGYTF	TGCGCCAGCACCCTTGGGGGGGGAGCCTATGGCTACACCTTC
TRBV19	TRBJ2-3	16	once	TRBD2	CASSGLAGGSTDTQYF	TGTGCCAGTAGCGGACTAGCGGGGGGCAGCACAGATACGCAGTATTTT
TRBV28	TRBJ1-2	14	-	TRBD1	CASSRTGGGYGYTF	TGTGCCAGCAGTCGTACAGGGGGAGGCTATGGCTACACCTTC
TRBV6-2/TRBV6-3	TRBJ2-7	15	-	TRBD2	CASSRGGRTSYEQYF	TGTGCCAGCAGCCGGGGGGGTAGGACCTCCTACGAGCAGTACTTC
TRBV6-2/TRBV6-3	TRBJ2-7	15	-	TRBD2	CASSYWRTSGDEQYF	TGTGCCAGCAGTTACTGGCGGACTAGCGGGGACGAGCAGTACTTC